The clone carrying this T cell receptor (beta chain) has at least ten counts. No antigen is known for it. The sample comes from a study of blood T cells in healthy people across ages. On the study more broadly: Every two T cells gave about one barcoded beta molecule via template switching.

Primed by a sample-barcoded 5' primer and a J-beta primer mix, a second PCR proceeded for about 6 to 12 cycles. TCRdb processed the 5' RACE reads anew with MiXCR; each CDR3 protein has one entry. The sample has hundreds of thousands of distinct CDR3 sequences; roughly 20% are singletons. Findings and caveats of the study: Any changes in expanded clonotypes were possibly confounded, as donor CMV status remained unknown.

The CDR3 contains 13 residues. Germline CDR1 is SGHRS and CDR2 is YFSETQ. Trimming stripped 6 bases from V and 0 bases from J, with 9 bases between. The TCR originated in a man between 65 and 85 years old in good health. The chain couples TRBV5-1 to TRBJ2-5, with unresolved D. The sample comprised blood. CDR3 amino acids: CASMQADQETQYF. The CDR3 coding sequence is TGCGCCAGCATGCAAGCAGACCAAGAGACCCAGTACTTC.